This TCR beta chain appears in the sequencing data of a study of cytomegalovirus exposure and HLA in healthy donors. V lost 2 bases, J lost 7 bases, and 18 bases lay in between. The CDR3 length is 15 residues. Germline V gene lookup returns CDR1 SGHTA and CDR2 FQGNSA. A multiplex PCR was run with 60 Vbeta primers and 13 Jbeta primers. Profiling relied on immunoSEQ multiplex PCR, and the TCRdb table lists in-frame clones only, not all of them. The sample contains roughly 200,000 clones, around 76% of which appear only once. Material for sequencing was PBMCs. V is TRBV7-2 and J is TRBJ2-7, with D possibly matching TRBD1 (6 bases). This clonotype originated in a man between 18 and 29 years old in good health and CMV-seronegative. CDR3: CASSLQGNEGWEQYF. CDR3 sequence (DNA): TGTGCCAGCAGCTTACAGGGGAACGAAGGCTGGGAGCAGTACTTC.